The 7 T cell receptor beta chains in this list originate from one sample, sequenced in a study of T cell responses to AZD1222 COVID-19 vaccine. TCRdb's table, derived via immunoSEQ multiplex PCR, lists solely in-frame clones and lacks some. The data hold 100,000 or so clones, with 88% observed a single time. The material was peripheral blood, obtained on day 0 of AZD1222 vaccination. Every receptor here comes from an adult in good health.

This clone was observed a handful of times. The rearrangement uses TRBV10-3 and TRBJ2-7, with D perhaps matching TRBD2 (6 bases). The ends were cut back, 0 bases at V and 3 bases at J, with 6 bases in the middle. Germline V gives CDR1 ENHRY, CDR2 SYGVKD. The CDR3 is made up of 13 amino acids. The DNA of the CDR3 is TGTGCCATCAGTGAGTCGGAGGGCTACGAGCAGTACTTC. It encodes CAISESEGYEQYF.

This chain uses TRBV4-1 with TRBJ1-5; D is undetermined. Between the trimmed V and J ends, which lost 1 base and 6 bases, there was a span of 4 bases. The CDR3 runs to 12 residues. The germline V gene has CDR1 MGHRA and CDR2 YSYEKL. The CDR3 protein is CASSQGGQPQHF. The CDR3 DNA is TGCGCCAGCAGCCAAGGGGGTCAGCCCCAGCATTTT.

J is TRBJ2-7 and V is TRBV10-3; the match to TRBD1 covers 9 bases. The trim removed 2 bases at V and 1 base at J, leaving 9 bases unmatched. The CDR3 runs 17 residues. Germline CDR1 and CDR2: ENHRY and SYGVKD. CDR3: CAISESGAGTGSYEQYF. CDR3 in DNA: TGTGCCATCAGTGAGAGTGGCGCCGGGACAGGGTCCTACGAGCAGTACTTC.

The V and J genes are TRBV11-2 and TRBJ1-1; no clear D gene. The CDR3 runs to 16 residues. The germline V gene has CDR1 SGHAT and CDR2 FQNNGV. V lost 2 bases and J lost 6, with 19 bases in between. The CDR3 region is CASSLSSFLAYSEAFF. The CDR3 DNA sequence: TGTGCCAGCAGCTTATCCTCGTTCTTGGCCTATTCTGAAGCTTTCTTT.

The chain has TRBV3-1 (or the pseudogene TRBV3-2) and TRBJ2-3, with 12 bases aligning to TRBD2. The CDR3 runs 18 residues. CDR1 and CDR2 from the germline V gene are LGHDT and YNNKEL (reference sequence). V gave up 4 bases and J gave up 5 bases; unmatched junction bases: 13. In nucleotides, the CDR3 is TGTGCCAGCAGCCGCGCGGGGCTAGCGGGAGGGCTTAGAGATACGCAGTATTTT. Its protein is CASSRAGLAGGLRDTQYF.

The chain carries TRBV2 and TRBJ2-5, with a weak D call TRBD2 (6 bases). CDR3 length equals 13 residues. In germline, CDR1 is SNHLY, CDR2 FYNNEI. V was cut by 6 bases and J by 7 bases, with 15 bases left in between. The CDR3 DNA follows: TGTGCCAGCAGGATGGTTGAGGAGGGGACCCAGTACTTC. Residues: CASRMVEEGTQYF.

V usage is TRBV7-6 and J usage is TRBJ2-7, with D tentatively TRBD1 (5 bases). The germline V and J ends were trimmed by 1 base and 1 base, with 8 bases remaining between them. Per germline, CDR1 SGHVS and CDR2 FNYEAQ. The CDR3 sequence is 14 residues long. CDR3 coding DNA: TGTGCCAGCAGCTTAGGGGCAGGGTCCTACGAGCAGTACTTC. Its protein is CASSLGAGSYEQYF.